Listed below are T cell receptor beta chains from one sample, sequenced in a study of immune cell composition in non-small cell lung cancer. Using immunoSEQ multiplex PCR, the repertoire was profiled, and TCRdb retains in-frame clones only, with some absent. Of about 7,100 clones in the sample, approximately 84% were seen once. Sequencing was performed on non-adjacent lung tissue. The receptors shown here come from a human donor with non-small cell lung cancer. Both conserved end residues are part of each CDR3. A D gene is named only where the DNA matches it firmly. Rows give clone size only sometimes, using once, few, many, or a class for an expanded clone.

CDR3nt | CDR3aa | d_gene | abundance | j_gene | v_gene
TGTGCCAGCAGTTCCCCGGGACAGGGGGTAACTGAAGCTTTCTTT | CASSSPGQGVTEAFF | TRBD1 | . | TRBJ1-1 | TRBV27
TGTGCCAGCAGCGCCGGTCCCGGGACAGTGGGTGAAAAACTGTTTTTT | CASSAGPGTVGEKLFF | TRBD1 | . | TRBJ1-4 | TRBV5-4
TGCGCCAGCAAAGCTGTGGCCGGGACAGGGACGCTGAGGGCTTTCTTT | CASKAVAGTGTLRAFF | TRBD1 | . | TRBJ1-1 | TRBV4-1
TGTGCCAGCCGGCCCCCGGGACATTTTTCACCCCTCCACTTT | CASRPPGHFSPLHF | . | . | TRBJ1-6 | TRBV6-6
TGTGCCAGCAGCCAATTTAGGGGAGGGAAGGAAAGGAAAGCTTTCTTT | CASSQFRGGKERKAFF | . | . | TRBJ1-1 | TRBV7-8
TGTGCCAGCAGCTCAGCCCCCCCGGGGGGCTACACCTTC | CASSSAPPGGYTF | . | . | TRBJ1-2 | TRBV7-2
TGTGCCAGCAGCTTGGATCGGATTAGCACAGATACGCAGTATTTT | CASSLDRISTDTQYF | . | . | TRBJ2-3 | TRBV5-4
TGTGCCAGCACCGGGAAAGAAGATAGCAATCAGCCCCAGCATTTT | CASTGKEDSNQPQHF | . | once | TRBJ1-5 | TRBV6-1
TGCGCCAGCAGCCTCACTAGGGCACCCCTCCACTTT | CASSLTRAPLHF | . | . | TRBJ1-6 | TRBV4-1
TGTGCCACGGGGCAGCCCTTTAGTAATCAGCCCCAGCATTTT | CATGQPFSNQPQHF | . | . | TRBJ1-5 | TRBV6-4
TGTGCCAGCAGTAGGTACGGCTATGGCTACACCTTC | CASSRYGYGYTF | . | . | TRBJ1-2 | TRBV6-1
TGTGCCAGCAGCTTAATGGTGGGTTCGGGGAAAACTGAAGCTTTCTTT | CASSLMVGSGKTEAFF | . | . | TRBJ1-1 | TRBV11-2
TGTGCTAGCAGCTTAGTCATCGGGGGCCCAGGGAGCGTGAGCAATCAGCCCCAGCATTTT | CASSLVIGGPGSVSNQPQHF | . | few | TRBJ1-5 | TRBV7-7
TGTGCCAGCGGAACAGGGGGAAACACTGAAGCTTTCTTT | CASGTGGNTEAFF | TRBD1 | . | TRBJ1-1 | TRBV5-6